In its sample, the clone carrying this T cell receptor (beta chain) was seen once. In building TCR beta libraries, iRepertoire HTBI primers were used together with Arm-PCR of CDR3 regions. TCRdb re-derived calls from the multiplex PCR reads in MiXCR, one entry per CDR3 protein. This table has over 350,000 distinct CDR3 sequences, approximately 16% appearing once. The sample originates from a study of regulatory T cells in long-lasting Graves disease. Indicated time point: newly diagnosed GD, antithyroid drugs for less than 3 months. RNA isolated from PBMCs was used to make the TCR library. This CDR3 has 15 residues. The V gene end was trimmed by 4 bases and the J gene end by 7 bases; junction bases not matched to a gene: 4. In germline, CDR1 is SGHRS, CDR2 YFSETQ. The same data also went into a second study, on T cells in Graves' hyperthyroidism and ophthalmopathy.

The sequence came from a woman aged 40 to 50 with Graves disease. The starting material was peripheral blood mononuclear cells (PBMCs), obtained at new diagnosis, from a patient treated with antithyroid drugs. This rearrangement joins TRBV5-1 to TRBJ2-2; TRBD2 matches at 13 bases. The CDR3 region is CASSMTSGGLGELFF. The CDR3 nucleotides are TGCGCCAGCAGCATGACTAGCGGGGGGCTCGGGGAGCTGTTTTTT.